This note documents a single T cell receptor (beta chain) sequence. Its antigen remains unidentified. This entry comes from a study of shared clonotypes between healthy human individuals. Points from the study as a whole: Sequencing depth was expected to affect clonotype sharing among donors. A reduction in generation probabilities was seen for non-shared clonotypes relative to those shared by all four donors.

The table came from immunoSEQ multiplex PCR; TCRdb's copy has only in-frame clones and leaves some out. The data hold around 2.1 million clones, with approximately 94% observed a single time. Adult donors, all healthy and HIV-negative, had no recent acute infections or vaccinations. Only Caucasian adults living in Nashville, Tennessee served as donors. CDR3 size: 13 residues. CDR1 is MNHNS and CDR2 is SASEGT in the germline V gene. The V gene end was trimmed by 7 bases and the J gene end by 6 bases; junction bases not matched to a gene: 6. Material for sequencing was naive CD4+ T cells sorted from blood. The subset denotes: CD45RA+ positively selected. The rearrangement uses TRBV6-1 and TRBJ2-3, with 8 positions matching TRBD2. This sequence was found in a man between 18 and 29 years old in good health. In DNA form, the CDR3 reads TGTGCCAGCATGCTCGGGGGGGCGGATACGCAGTATTTT. It is translated as CASMLGGADTQYF.